What follows are 25 T cell receptor beta chains derived from one specimen sequenced in a study of siplizumab effects on memory and regulatory T cells. Assay used: immunoSEQ multiplex PCR; TCRdb lists only in-frame clones, some missing. The sample carries about 120,000 clones, roughly 94% recorded once. Sequencing was carried out using non-Treg CD4+ T cells sorted from blood. These receptors were obtained from a human donor in good health.

V and J are TRBV18 and TRBJ2-5; D is unclear. Trimming took 3 bases from V and 2 from J, leaving 16 bases between them. Germline V gene lookup returns CDR1 KGHSH and CDR2 LQKENI. The CDR3 length is 16 residues. CDR3 coding DNA: TGTGCCAGCTCACCCTCCCCCCGGAATTTTCAAGAGACCCAGTACTTC. Protein sequence: CASSPSPRNFQETQYF.

The chain employs TRBV6-4 and TRBJ1-5; D not certain. This CDR3 has 13 residues. Germline V lookup: CDR1 MRHNA, CDR2 SNTAGT. V gave up 4 bases and J gave up 2 bases, with 6 bases separating them. CDR3 nucleotides: TGTGCCAGCAGTGGGGTTGGCAATCAGCCCCAGCATTTT. Its protein is CASSGVGNQPQHF.

This clone was seen only a few times. The rearrangement uses TRBV2 and TRBJ1-5, with 7 bases lining up with TRBD1. Germline V gives CDR1 SNHLY, CDR2 FYNNEI. This CDR3 is built from 14 residues. V gave up 10 bases and J gave up 3 bases; unmatched junction bases: 9. CDR3 bases: TGTGCCACCACGACAGGGAGGGACAATCAGCCCCAGCATTTT. This translates into CATTTGRDNQPQHF.

This chain uses TRBV19 with TRBJ2-2; D not certain. The germline V and J ends were trimmed by 5 bases and 1 base, with 20 bases remaining between them. The germline V gene encodes CDR1 LNHDA and CDR2 SQIVND (reference sequence). The CDR3 consists of 18 residues. CDR3 sequence reads: CASSPFTRRSGNTGELFF. DNA of the CDR3: TGTGCCAGTAGTCCTTTCACTCGGCGGTCCGGGAACACCGGGGAGCTGTTTTTT.

This sequence joins TRBV6-1 and TRBJ2-7; D unresolved. Trimming left V 5 bases short and J 6 bases short, with 8 bases between. The CDR3 is 11 residues long. In germline, CDR1 is MNHNS, CDR2 SASEGT. In DNA form, the CDR3 reads TGTGCCAGCAGTCAAGGTAGCGAGCAGTACTTC. Protein sequence: CASSQGSEQYF.

The J gene is TRBJ2-5, the V gene TRBV2; 10 bases are shared with TRBD1. CDR3 length: 14 amino acids. V was clipped by 6 bases and J by 3 bases; unmatched bases: 4. Germline loops: CDR1 SNHLY, CDR2 FYNNEI. The CDR3 nucleotides are TGTGCCAGCAGCCCCGGGACAGGGGAAGAGACCCAGTACTTC. It encodes CASSPGTGEETQYF.

Here the CDR3 reads CASSQWATNEKLFF. The DNA for the CDR3 is TGTGCCAGCAGCCAATGGGCAACTAATGAAAAACTGTTTTTT. The V call is TRBV14, the J call TRBJ1-4; D is uncertain. The CDR3 is made up of 14 amino acids. The V end lost 2 bases, the J end lost 0 bases, and 4 bases lay between the germline ends. Looked up from germline, CDR1 is SGHDN and CDR2 is FVKESK.

V usage is TRBV19 and J usage is TRBJ1-5; maybe TRBD1 (5 bases). V was cut by 0 bases and J by 2 bases, with 14 bases left in between. CDR3 size: 17 residues. CDR1 LNHDA and CDR2 SQIVND come from the germline V gene (reference sequence). The CDR3 reads CASSIDPWQGGNQPQHF. For the CDR3, the DNA is TGTGCCAGTAGTATAGATCCGTGGCAGGGAGGCAATCAGCCCCAGCATTTT.

V gene TRBV5-1 combines with J gene TRBJ1-2; TRBD1 matches 9 bases. Unmatched junction bases numbered 6, after V lost 4 bases and J lost 2 bases. Germline V gene data show CDR1 as SGHRS and CDR2 as YFSETQ. The CDR3 has 15 residues. Here the CDR3 DNA reads TGCGCCAGCAGCCCCCGACAGGGGGGGAACTATGGCTACACCTTC. It is translated as CASSPRQGGNYGYTF.

The chain recombines TRBV19 with TRBJ2-2; 9 bases are shared with TRBD2. Germline V gene data show CDR1 as LNHDA and CDR2 as SQIVND (reference sequence). The CDR3 spans 14 residues. With V trimmed by 6 bases and J by 7 bases, 6 bases remained unmatched. CDR3 amino acids: CASRASGVIGELFF. The CDR3 region has the DNA TGTGCCAGTAGAGCTAGCGGGGTTATCGGGGAGCTGTTTTTT.

The chain carries TRBV11-2 and TRBJ1-5; no definite D call. V was clipped by 0 bases and J by 2 bases, with 8 bases between them. Germline-derived CDR1 and CDR2 are SGHAT and FQNNGV. This CDR3 is built from 15 residues. The CDR3: CASSLEGSRNQPQHF. The DNA for the CDR3 is TGTGCCAGCAGCTTAGAGGGTAGTCGCAATCAGCCCCAGCATTTT.

V gene TRBV7-2 combines with J gene TRBJ1-6, with D tentatively TRBD1 (5 bases). The V gene's germline CDR1 is SGHTA and CDR2 FQGNSA. V was shortened by 7 bases and J by 2 bases, with 12 bases between the two germline ends. There are 15 residues in the CDR3. The CDR3 bases are TGTGCCAGCACCCCTGTAGGGGCCTATAATTCACCCCTCCACTTT. Its protein product is CASTPVGAYNSPLHF. Looking up the rest from reference TRBV7-2 and TRBJ1-6 gives the full variable domain: GAGVSQSPSNKVTEKGKDVELRCDPISGHTALYWYRQSLGQGLEFLIYFQGNSAPDKSGLPSDRFSAERTGGSVSTLTIQRTQQEDSAVYLCASTPVGAYNSPLHFGNGTRLTVT.

The chain couples TRBV5-6 to TRBJ2-1, with unresolved D. V lost 0 bases, J lost 3 bases, and 7 bases lay in between. CDR1 SGHDT and CDR2 YYEEEE come from the germline V gene. CDR3 length: 14 amino acids. CDR3 in amino acids: CASSLVSDYNEQFF. Written as DNA, the CDR3 is TGTGCCAGCAGCTTGGTATCGGACTACAATGAGCAGTTCTTC.

The chain has TRBV11-2 and TRBJ2-2; 9 bases are a match to TRBD2. This CDR3 has 16 amino acids. V lost 3 bases, J lost 4 bases, and 6 bases stayed unmatched. Germline assignment: CDR1 SGHAT and CDR2 FQNNGV. CDR3 nucleotide sequence: TGTGCCAGCAGCTTTGTGGGCGGGAGGGCCACCGGGGAGCTGTTTTTT. Amino acids: CASSFVGGRATGELFF. Supplemented by reference TRBV11-2 and TRBJ2-2, the full variable domain reads EAGVAQSPRYKIIEKRQSVAFWCNPISGHATLYWYQQILGQGPKLLIQFQNNGVVDDSQLPKDRFSAERLKGVDSTLKIQPAKLEDSAVYLCASSFVGGRATGELFFGEGSRLTVL.

The chain has TRBV6-5 and TRBJ1-2; D remains ambiguous. The CDR3 spans 14 residues. Germline V lookup: CDR1 MNHEY, CDR2 SVGAGI. V gave up 7 bases and J gave up 0 bases, with 12 bases separating them. The CDR3 loop reads CASTSNGANYGYTF. CDR3 DNA sequence: TGTGCCAGCACCTCAAATGGGGCTAACTATGGCTACACCTTC.

The CDR3 DNA reads TGTGCCAGCAGTTATCCTGGCTCCTACAATGAGCAGTTCTTC. Residues: CASSYPGSYNEQFF. The genes are TRBV27 and TRBJ2-1; D gene ambiguous. CDR3 length equals 14 residues. V was cut by 4 bases and J by 0 bases, with 7 bases left in between. CDR1 MNHEY and CDR2 SMNVEV come from the germline V gene (reference sequence).

The chain carries TRBV7-8 and TRBJ2-3; maybe TRBD2 (6 bases). The CDR3 consists of 15 residues. Trimming pared 2 bases from V and 0 bases from J, leaving 9 bases between. The V gene's germline CDR1 is SGHVS and CDR2 FQNEAQ. In DNA form, the CDR3 reads TGTGCCAGCAGCTTACCCCGGGGGAGCACAGATACGCAGTATTTT. It specifies CASSLPRGSTDTQYF.

V usage is TRBV5-6 and J usage is TRBJ1-2, with TRBD1 matching 7 bases. The CDR3 runs to 17 residues. The ends lost 2 bases at V and 0 bases at J; junction bases unmatched: 10. From germline, CDR1 is SGHDT and CDR2 YYEEEE. The CDR3 reads CASSFAVTGSANYGYTF. CDR3 sequence (DNA): TGTGCCAGCAGCTTCGCAGTGACAGGGTCAGCTAACTATGGCTACACCTTC.

The chain carries TRBV2 and TRBJ2-2; TRBD2 is a possible D gene (6 bases). Trimming stripped 6 bases from V and 4 bases from J, with 9 bases between. The CDR3 sequence is 13 residues long. Germline CDR1 reads SNHLY; CDR2 reads FYNNEI. CDR3 in amino acids: CASRRGATGELFF. CDR3 nucleotides: TGTGCCAGCAGGCGCGGGGCCACCGGGGAGCTGTTTTTT.

V gene TRBV5-6 combines with J gene TRBJ1-1, with D possibly TRBD1 on 5 matching bases. V dropped 5 bases and J dropped 5 bases, with 16 bases sitting between them. The length of the CDR3 is 14 residues. Per germline, CDR1 SGHDT and CDR2 YYEEEE. The CDR3 region has the DNA TGTGCCAGCAGGTTCGAAAGGGGCTATACTGAAGCTTTCTTT. Residues: CASRFERGYTEAFF.

The chain employs TRBV10-3 and TRBJ2-1; TRBD2 aligns across 15 bases. Germline trimming cut 7 bases from V and 9 bases from J; bases unmatched to any gene: 13. The CDR3 has 17 residues. Germline CDR1 reads ENHRY; CDR2 reads SYGVKD. The CDR3 coding sequence is TGTGCCATCACGCGGGACGGGACTAGCGGGGGGCCCAGTGAGCAGTTCTTC. It translates to CAITRDGTSGGPSEQFF.

V is TRBV7-9 and J is TRBJ2-7; tentative D call: TRBD2 (6 bases). This CDR3 comprises 15 residues. Germline loops: CDR1 SEHNR, CDR2 FQNEAQ (reference sequence). Trimming left V 5 bases short and J 0 bases short, with 14 bases between. The CDR3 reads CASSKGTTSSYEQYF. The CDR3 region has the DNA TGTGCCAGCAGCAAAGGGACGACTAGCTCCTACGAGCAGTACTTC.

V usage is TRBV6-5 and J usage is TRBJ2-7; D is unresolved. The V end lost 5 bases, the J end lost 10 bases, and 18 bases lay between the germline ends. The CDR3 is 13 residues long. The V gene's germline CDR1 is MNHEY and CDR2 SVGAGI. The CDR3 DNA is TGTGCCAGCAGTGAAGCGCTGTACCTTTCCCAGTACTTC. Translating it yields CASSEALYLSQYF.

This chain joins TRBV2 and TRBJ1-5, with D possibly TRBD1 on 6 matching bases. Per germline, CDR1 SNHLY and CDR2 FYNNEI. The CDR3 contains 13 residues. V was pared by 8 bases and J by 0 bases, with 8 bases between. CDR3 in DNA: TGTGCCAGCGAACAGGGTAGCAATCAGCCCCAGCATTTT. Its translation is CASEQGSNQPQHF.

The CDR3 is CATSRGGGTTDTQYF. For the CDR3, the DNA is TGTGCCACCAGCAGAGGAGGGGGAACCACAGATACGCAGTATTTT. The genes are TRBV15 and TRBJ2-3; perhaps TRBD1 as D (6 bases). Trimming left V 1 base short and J 2 bases short, with 10 bases between. Germline V CDR1 and CDR2: LNHNV, YYDKDF (reference sequence). The CDR3 has 15 residues. Combining the CDR3 with reference TRBV15 and TRBJ2-3 gives the whole variable domain DAMVIQNPRYQVTQFGKPVTLSCSQTLNHNVMYWYQQKSSQAPKLLFHYYDKDFNNEADTPDNFQSRRPNTSFCFLDIRSPGLGDTAMYLCATSRGGGTTDTQYFGPGTRLTVL.